This entry concerns a single TCR beta chain. This sample was included in a study of blood T cell repertoires in COVID-19. As for the study in general: Both acute and convalescent COVID-19 samples were obtained from the United States, Italy and Spain. Sources were T cells, B-cell-depleted T cells, or PBMCs; the material itself was cDNA or gDNA.

Authors' processing steps: Estimated nucleated cell counts came from reference gene primer amplification. TCRdb's table, derived via immunoSEQ multiplex PCR, lists solely in-frame clones and lacks some. Clonal size and the V and J genes are those of that table, whereas D and trimming came from the DNA. The sample shows some 260,000 clones, nearly 90% of them seen only once. The CDR3 spans 15 residues. J lost 6 bases, V lost 5 bases, and 10 bases had no gene match. CDR1 is SNHLY, CDR2 FYNNEI, per germline. The receptor was derived from a young woman with acute or convalescent COVID-19. This chain links TRBV2 with TRBJ2-1, with 7 bases fitting TRBD2. Sequencing was carried out using peripheral blood. Written as DNA, the CDR3 is TGTGCCAGCAGTATTGGGAGGGCCCGAGGCAATGAGCAGTTCTTC. Its translation: CASSIGRARGNEQFF.